Each of the 24 T cell receptor beta chains below was sequenced from the same sample in a study of tumor-infiltrating lymphocytes in primary liver carcinoma. From about 0.5 ug of total RNA, TCR beta-specific cDNA was reverse-transcribed using a constant-region primer. It was through three nested multiplex PCR rounds of slightly modified ARM-PCR that TCR beta libraries arose. The first two PCR rounds used TRBV1-TRBV30 forward primers with a C-beta reverse primer, about 10 cycles each. One entry per CDR3 protein, called by TCRdb with MiXCR from the multiplex PCR reads. This sample carries about 120,000 distinct CDR3 sequences, approximately 68% of them seen once, and the ten largest clones take 7.5% to 10%. DNA and RNA were both co-extracted from approximately 20-30 mg of bulk tissue that had not been sorted. Sequencing was performed on tumor-adjacent normal liver tissue. The source of these receptors is a woman aged 60 to 75 with primary liver carcinoma and hepatitis B virus infection.

The genes are TRBV5-1 and TRBJ2-3; D not resolved. The CDR3 extends over 13 amino acids. Germline V gene data show CDR1 as SGHRS and CDR2 as YFSETQ. V lost 9 bases and J 2 bases, leaving 13 bases between the germline ends. CDR3 amino acids: CANSVRYTDTQYF. The DNA for the CDR3 is TGCGCCAACAGTGTCAGATACACAGATACGCAGTATTTT.

As regards this clonotype: The junction differs from germline at one of its ends, possibly a read error. The chain recombines TRBV11-2 with TRBJ1-2; possible D gene TRBD1, 5 bases. Per the germline V gene, CDR1 is SGHAT and CDR2 is FQNNGV. The CDR3 loop spans 14 amino acids. Here the CDR3 reads CACSLSGRGYGYTF. CDR3 sequence (DNA): TGTGCATGCAGCTTAAGTGGGCGGGGCTATGGATACACCTTC.

As concerns this clonotype: Mismatch with germline at one junction end may stem from a read error. This sequence joins TRBV10-3 and TRBJ2-5, with 8 bases aligning to TRBD1. Per germline, CDR1 ENHRY and CDR2 SYGVKD. CDR3 length: 15 residues. The CDR3 region is CVISERSGGAEIQYF. DNA for the CDR3: TGTGTCATCAGCGAACGATCAGGGGGCGCGGAGATCCAGTACTTC.

Comments on this clonotype: One end of the junction fails to match germline, which may point to a read error. The gene calls are TRBV11-2 and TRBJ2-3; 9 bases are a match to TRBD2. Germline CDR1 SGHAT, CDR2 FQNNGV. The CDR3 consists of 15 residues. The CDR3 protein is CASSPVLAGSDTQYF. The DNA for the CDR3 is TGTGCCAGCAGCCCTGTACTAGCGGGCTCAGATACTCAGTATTTT. Supplemented by reference TRBV11-2 and TRBJ2-3, the full variable domain reads EAGVAQSPRYKIIEKRQSVAFWCNPISGHATLYWYQQILGQGPKLLIQFQNNGVVDDSQLPKDRFSAERLKGVDSTLKIQPAKLEDSAVYLCASSPVLAGSDTQYFGPGTRLTVL.

As concerns this clonotype: This may come from a read error, since a much larger clone is one base off. The rearrangement joins TRBV5-1 to TRBJ1-1; D is undetermined. Trimming removed 2 bases from V and 1 base from J, with 9 bases in between. The germline CDR1 and CDR2 sequences are SGHRS and YFSETQ. This CDR3 region has 14 residues. CDR3 DNA sequence: TGCGCCAGCAGCTTTGCTCGGCAGAACACTGAAGCTTTCTTT. It encodes CASSFARQNTEAFF.

The CDR3 nucleotides are TGTGCCAGCAAGGCGGACACGGCGAACGAGCAGTACTTC. Its protein product is CASKADTANEQYF. This chain uses TRBV5-4 with TRBJ2-7; a possible D gene is TRBD1 (5 bases). V was cut by 6 bases and J by 5 bases, with 15 bases left in between. From germline, CDR1 is SGHNT and CDR2 YYREEE (reference sequence). The CDR3 has 13 amino acids.

V usage is TRBV7-8 and J usage is TRBJ1-1; D perhaps matches TRBD1 (5 bases). Trimming removed 5 bases at V and 6 bases at J, with 16 bases between. This CDR3 region has 14 residues. Looked up from germline, CDR1 is SGHVS and CDR2 is FQNEAQ. The CDR3 nucleotides read TGTGCCAGCAGCCTGACCTTAGCGGGGGCTGAAGCTTTCTTT. Translation gives CASSLTLAGAEAFF.

This clonotype was detected ten times or more. The chain recombines TRBV5-1 with TRBJ2-2; D is possibly TRBD2 (6 bases). V lost 4 bases, J lost 2 bases, and 12 bases lay in between. CDR3 length: 15 residues. The germline V gene has CDR1 SGHRS and CDR2 YFSETQ. The DNA for the CDR3 is TGCGCCAGCAGCCGGCGGGACTCTAACACCGGGGAGCTGTTTTTT. Translated: CASSRRDSNTGELFF.

The chain's CDR3 is CSARDPTGTSGPYEQYF. The DNA of the CDR3 is TGCAGTGCTAGAGACCCGACCGGGACTAGCGGACCTTACGAGCAGTACTTC. V usage is TRBV20-1 and J usage is TRBJ2-7, with 11 bases matching TRBD2. Losses at the gene ends were 0 bases for V and 4 bases for J; bases not matched to a gene: 11. The germline V gene encodes CDR1 DFQATT and CDR2 SNEGSKA (reference sequence). CDR3 size: 17 residues.

This clonotype was observed once. One end of the junction varies from germline; a read error may be responsible. CDR3 region: CSLTPPGVEQCF. The CDR3 DNA sequence: TGCAGCCTTACCCCCCCGGGAGTCGAGCAGTGCTTC. This sequence joins TRBV29-1 and TRBJ2-1; D may be TRBD2 (6 bases). Germline V gene sequence: CDR1 SQVTM, CDR2 ANQGSEA. The CDR3 consists of 12 residues.

Of note for this clonotype: An end of the junction does not agree with germline; a read error may underlie this. This CDR3 reads CSVESMGIEKLFF. The DNA for the CDR3 is TGCAGTGTTGAAAGCATGGGGATTGAAAAACTGTTTTTT. V usage is TRBV29-1 and J usage is TRBJ1-4; D ambiguous. The CDR3 consists of 13 residues. Germline V gene sequence: CDR1 SQVTM, CDR2 ANQGSEA.

As regards this clonotype: One end of the junction is discordant with germline, which a read error may explain. The gene calls are TRBV29-1 and TRBJ2-1; no clear D. CDR3 length: 10 amino acids. Germline CDR1 reads SQVTM; CDR2 reads ANQGSEA. CDR3 region: CNVELVRAVF. CDR3 nucleotide sequence: TGCAACGTTGAACTCGTTCGGGCAGTCTTC.

In its sample, this clonotype was seen many times. The chain links TRBV29-1 to TRBJ2-5; D possibly matches TRBD1 or TRBD2 (7 bases each). The CDR3 spans 14 residues. Trimming shortened V by 6 bases and J by 5 bases, and 19 bases separated the two germline ends. The germline V gene has CDR1 SQVTM and CDR2 ANQGSEA. The CDR3 region is CSVATGMGGETQYF. The DNA for the CDR3 is TGCAGCGTGGCGACAGGGATGGGGGGGGAGACCCAGTACTTC.

On this clonotype: The conserved phenylalanine or tryptophan is not found at the CDR3 terminus, so this likely reflects a read error. V usage is TRBV4-1 and J usage is TRBJ2-1, with 9 bases identical to TRBD1. Germline values: CDR1 MGHRA, CDR2 YSYEKL. The CDR3 length is 17 residues. In DNA form, the CDR3 reads TGCGCTAGCAGCCTCGCACAGGGGGCTGGGGTATACAATGAGCAGTTCATC. Its protein product is CASSLAQGAGVYNEQFI.

The table lists this clonotype with a few counts. Since the CDR3 does not end with the conserved phenylalanine or tryptophan, this likely comes from a read error. The chain uses TRBV11-2 and TRBJ2-7; possible D gene TRBD2, 5 bases. Between the trimmed V and J ends, which lost 5 bases and 4 bases, there was a span of 21 bases. Germline V lookup: CDR1 SGHAT, CDR2 FQNNGV. The CDR3 is 16 residues long. The CDR3 sequence is CASSLMLGSARYEQYL. The CDR3 DNA is TGTGCCAGCAGCCTCATGCTGGGGAGTGCTAGGTACGAGCAGTACTTA.

Worth noting for this clonotype: A read error may account for a junction end that differs from germline. The chain recombines TRBV6-1 with TRBJ2-1, with D possibly being TRBD2 (6 bases). CDR1 and CDR2 from the germline V gene are MNHNS and SASEGT. CDR3 length: 15 amino acids. CDR3 sequence reads: CASSEGLARYNKQLF. For the CDR3, the DNA is TGTGCCAGCAGTGAAGGGCTAGCGAGATACAATAAGCAGTTATTC.

The V gene is TRBV29-1, the J gene TRBJ1-4; 10 positions match TRBD1. The CDR3 is 14 residues long. Losses at the gene ends were 4 bases for V and 8 bases for J; bases not matched to a gene: 7. CDR1 is SQVTM, CDR2 ANQGSEA, per germline. Here the CDR3 reads CSVGTGGTDEKLFF. For the CDR3, the DNA is TGCAGCGTTGGGACAGGGGGAACTGACGAAAAACTGTTTTTT.

On this clonotype itself: This likely comes from a read error, as the CDR3 has no conserved phenylalanine or tryptophan at its end. This chain uses TRBV6-6 with TRBJ1-4; D unclear. The CDR3 is 16 amino acids. The germline CDR1 and CDR2 sequences are MNHNY and SVGAGI (reference sequence). V dropped 0 bases and J dropped 5 bases, with 13 bases sitting between them. The CDR3 bases are TGTGCCAGCAGTTACTCTCCGGTTGGGCGGAATGAAAAACTGTTTGTT. It specifies CASSYSPVGRNEKLFV.

This chain uses TRBV6-6 with TRBJ2-3, with a tentative D call TRBD1 (6 bases). The CDR3 totals 17 residues. CDR1 MNHNY and CDR2 SVGAGI come from the germline V gene (reference sequence). The V end was cut by 5 bases, the J end by 1 base, with 19 bases between. CDR3 region: CASSTWTERSGTDTQYF. CDR3 in DNA: TGTGCCAGCAGTACATGGACAGAGAGGAGTGGCACAGATACGCAGTATTTT.

On this clonotype itself: Germline is not matched at one junction end, which may reflect a read error. The rearrangement joins TRBV11-2 to TRBJ2-3, with 7 bases matching TRBD1. Germline CDR1 SGHAT, CDR2 FQNNGV. This CDR3 has 13 residues. CDR3 region: CASHRGTIDTRYF. The CDR3 coding sequence is TGTGCCTCTCACAGGGGAACCATAGATACGCGGTATTTT. The full variable domain, its missing parts supplied by reference TRBV11-2 and TRBJ2-3, is EAGVAQSPRYKIIEKRQSVAFWCNPISGHATLYWYQQILGQGPKLLIQFQNNGVVDDSQLPKDRFSAERLKGVDSTLKIQPAKLEDSAVYLCASHRGTIDTRYFGPGTRLTVL.

In this sample, this clonotype turned up many times. The CDR3 spells CASSLAIQGETQYF. The CDR3 DNA sequence: TGCGCCAGCAGCTTGGCTATACAGGGAGAGACCCAGTACTTC. The rearrangement links TRBV5-1 to TRBJ2-5; weak D call: TRBD1 (6 bases). CDR1 and CDR2 (germline): SGHRS, YFSETQ. V was shortened by 0 bases and J by 4 bases, with 10 bases between the two germline ends. The CDR3 has 14 residues.

V usage is TRBV30 and J usage is TRBJ2-1; a possible D gene is TRBD1 (6 bases). Germline CDR1 reads GTSNPN; CDR2 reads SVGIG (reference sequence). Trimming shortened V by 2 bases and J by 6 bases, and 14 bases separated the two germline ends. The CDR3 covers 14 residues. CDR3 region: CAWSLGGSGNEQFF. CDR3 sequence (DNA): TGTGCCTGGAGTTTAGGGGGTTCGGGCAATGAGCAGTTCTTC. Full variable domain (missing parts from reference TRBV30 and TRBJ2-1): SQTIHQWPATLVQPVGSPLSLECTVEGTSNPNLYWYRQAAGRGLQLLFYSVGIGQISSEVPQNLSASRPQDRQFILSSKKLLLSDSGFYLCAWSLGGSGNEQFFGPGTRLTVL.

A remark on this clonotype: An end of the junction differs from the germline gene, which may be a read error. The J gene is TRBJ2-5, the V gene TRBV7-3; 11 nucleotides agree with TRBD2. The V gene's germline CDR1 is SGHTA and CDR2 FQGTGA. The length of the CDR3 is 19 residues. In DNA form, the CDR3 reads TGTGTCAGCAGCTTATCGGGGGGAACACTAGCGGGAGATCAAGAGACCCAGTACTTC. Translating gives CVSSLSGGTLAGDQETQYF.

This sequence joins TRBV6-2 or TRBV6-3 and TRBJ2-4; D gene ambiguous. The V and J ends lost 10 bases and 0 bases respectively, with 13 bases between them. Germline V gene sequence: CDR1 MNHEY, CDR2 SVGEGT. CDR3 length: 14 residues. The CDR3 DNA is TGTGCCATCCAAGGTACTCTAGCCAAAAACATTCAGTACTTC. Protein: CAIQGTLAKNIQYF.